The 10 T cell receptor beta chains given below trace back to one sample, sequenced in a study of beta chain features in type 1 diabetes. The investigators reverse transcribed all of the isolated RNA, so they sequenced expressed TCRB transcripts. Data came from immunoSEQ multiplex PCR; TCRdb stores just in-frame clones and leaves some out. Among some 900,000 clones listed, about 17% were seen once. The specimen sequenced was naive CD4+ T cells from blood. The receptors come from a woman between 18 and 29 years old in good health.

This clone has only a few counts. The CDR3 DNA is TGTGCCAGCAGCCACACGTCCCCGACCGGGGAGCTGTTTTTT. Amino acid sequence: CASSHTSPTGELFF. The V gene is TRBV6-5, the J gene TRBJ2-2; D gene uncertain. The CDR3 is made up of 14 amino acids. CDR1 MNHEY and CDR2 SVGAGI come from the germline V gene. Trimming took off 6 bases at V and 5 bases at J, with 13 bases between the two ends.

This clone showed up just a few times. The CDR3 loop is CASTKFRGSVEKLFF. The DNA of the CDR3 is TGTGCCAGCACGAAGTTCAGGGGAAGCGTTGAAAAACTGTTTTTT. The V and J genes are TRBV6-1 and TRBJ1-4; a weak D match, TRBD1 (6 bases). V was shortened by 7 bases and J by 7 bases, with 19 bases between the two germline ends. The CDR3 covers 15 residues. Germline CDR1 MNHNS, CDR2 SASEGT.

The chain recombines TRBV7-9 with TRBJ2-5; 9 bases map to TRBD1. V shed 5 bases and J 4 bases; nucleotides not matched to a gene: 11. Germline assignment: CDR1 SEHNR and CDR2 FQNEAQ (reference sequence). The CDR3 is made up of 16 amino acids. This CDR3 is CASSPGQGWFVETQYF. CDR3 DNA: TGTGCCAGCAGCCCCGGACAGGGGTGGTTTGTAGAGACCCAGTACTTC.

This clone was seen more than once but under ten times. The V gene is TRBV5-1, the J gene TRBJ2-5; no definite D call. Trimming removed 0 bases at V and 5 bases at J, with 11 bases between. CDR3 length: 14 residues. Per the germline V gene, CDR1 is SGHRS and CDR2 is YFSETQ. The DNA for the CDR3 is TGCGCCAGCAGCTTGGGTATCGAATCGGAGACCCAGTACTTC. Encoded protein: CASSLGIESETQYF.

In its sample, this clone was seen a few times. J is TRBJ2-5 and V is TRBV7-2, with D perhaps TRBD1 (5 bases). V lost 4 bases and J 6 bases, leaving 12 bases between the germline ends. Germline loops: CDR1 SGHTA, CDR2 FQGNSA. The CDR3 is 13 amino acids. The CDR3 here is CASSSTVVQTQYF. The CDR3 region has the DNA TGTGCCAGCAGCTCGACAGTTGTTCAGACCCAGTACTTC.

The rearrangement links TRBV4-3 to TRBJ2-1; maybe TRBD1 (5 bases). Trimming pared 1 base from V and 4 bases from J, leaving 14 bases between. This CDR3 region has 16 residues. Per the germline V gene, CDR1 is LGHNA and CDR2 is YSLEER. The CDR3 here is CASSQVARAAYNEQFF. The CDR3 DNA follows: TGCGCCAGCAGCCAAGTTGCCAGGGCCGCGTACAATGAGCAGTTCTTC.

About this clone itself: Within the sample, other DNA sequences also encode this same CDR3. The gene calls are TRBV9 and TRBJ2-1; TRBD2 agrees at 10 bases. The ends lost 0 bases at V and 3 bases at J; junction bases unmatched: 0. CDR3 length: 15 amino acids. Per the germline V gene, CDR1 is SGDLS and CDR2 is YYNGEE. The CDR3 sequence is CASSVGTSGYNEQFF. For the CDR3, the DNA is TGTGCCAGCAGCGTAGGGACTAGCGGCTACAATGAGCAGTTCTTC.

The gene calls are TRBV2 and TRBJ2-1, with D perhaps TRBD2 (5 bases). Trimming removed 7 bases from V and 7 bases from J, with 8 bases in between. The CDR3 is 11 residues long. Germline V gives CDR1 SNHLY, CDR2 FYNNEI. As DNA, the CDR3 is TGTGCCAGCACGAGGGTAAATGAGCAGTTCTTC. Protein product: CASTRVNEQFF.

This clone was picked up a small number of times. The chain recombines TRBV9 with TRBJ2-1; 10 bases line up with TRBD2. Per the germline V gene, CDR1 is SGDLS and CDR2 is YYNGEE. V was clipped by 6 bases and J by 7 bases; unmatched bases: 13. CDR3 size: 16 residues. CDR3: CASTQGLAGVQNEQFF. As DNA, the CDR3 is TGTGCCAGCACCCAGGGGCTAGCGGGAGTGCAGAATGAGCAGTTCTTC.

V gene TRBV27 combines with J gene TRBJ1-5; D is possibly TRBD1 (5 bases). The length of the CDR3 is 15 residues. Germline V gene lookup returns CDR1 MNHEY and CDR2 SMNVEV (reference sequence). V was trimmed by 4 bases and J by 7 bases, leaving 17 bases between them. CDR3: CASSSVGRGSQPQHF. CDR3 nucleotide sequence: TGTGCCAGCAGTTCCGTCGGGAGGGGTTCGCAGCCCCAGCATTTT.